The count of the clone carrying this T cell receptor beta chain is one. Antigen: not known. Method: immunoSEQ multiplex PCR; TCRdb's copy keeps in-frame clones and lacks some. The sample has some 2.1 million clones; around 95% are singletons. The data originate from a study of shared clonotypes between healthy human individuals. Broader study findings: Across a handful of donors, naive CD4 shared roughly 5.2%, naive CD8 under 4%, memory CD4 2% to 2.5%, memory CD8 around 0.36%. Rarefaction showed that sequencing of sorted subsets was incomplete (despite large depth). Blood alone was sampled, and tissue repertoires likely differ.

The CDR3 extends over 15 amino acids. CDR1 and CDR2 from the germline V gene are MDHEN and SYDVKM. Trimming at V came to 4 bases and at J to 6 bases, leaving 6 bases not matched to a gene. The sequenced sample was naive CD4+ T cells sorted from blood. Sample subset: CD45RA+ positively selected. The chain is built from TRBV28 and TRBJ2-3; 11 bases fit TRBD2. This sequence originates from a man younger than 30 in good health. CDR3 region: CASSSPGLAEDTQYF. For the CDR3, the DNA is TGTGCCAGCAGTTCCCCGGGACTAGCGGAGGATACGCAGTATTTT.